These 10 T cell receptor beta chains originate from one sample sequenced in a study of cytomegalovirus exposure and HLA in healthy donors. PCR amplification relied on 60 Vbeta primers (plus 13 Jbeta primers). Repertoires were generated with immunoSEQ multiplex PCR, while TCRdb's copy carries only in-frame clones and drops some. The sample holds around 140,000 clones, about 79% seen once. Sequenced sample: PBMCs. These receptors originate from a female donor in good health and CMV-seropositive.

The chain employs TRBV6-5 and TRBJ2-7, with 8 bases that match TRBD2. CDR3 length: 16 residues. Germline assignment: CDR1 MNHEY and CDR2 SVGAGI. The V gene end was trimmed by 0 bases and the J gene end by 1 base; junction bases not matched to a gene: 5. The CDR3 loop reads CASSYSTSGSSYEQYF. CDR3 nucleotide sequence: TGTGCCAGCAGTTACTCGACGAGCGGGAGTTCCTACGAGCAGTACTTC.

Here the CDR3 reads CASRGAAVNYGYTF. CDR3 coding DNA: TGTGCCAGCAGGGGGGCGGCAGTGAACTATGGCTACACCTTC. V gene TRBV5-5 combines with J gene TRBJ1-2; possible D gene TRBD1, 6 bases. CDR1 is SGHKS, CDR2 YYEKEE, per germline (reference sequence). Trimming shortened V by 5 bases and J by 2 bases, and 13 bases separated the two germline ends. This CDR3 region has 14 residues.

This chain joins TRBV19 and TRBJ1-6; weak D call: TRBD1 (6 bases). V lost 4 bases and J 10 bases, leaving 17 bases between the germline ends. Germline CDR1 and CDR2: LNHDA and SQIVND (reference sequence). The CDR3 has 15 amino acids. CDR3 nucleotide sequence: TGTGCCAGTAGTACAGGCGTCAGGGGCAACTCACCCCTCCACTTT. Its protein is CASSTGVRGNSPLHF. Full variable domain (remainder filled in from reference TRBV19 and TRBJ1-6): DGGITQSPKYLFRKEGQNVTLSCEQNLNHDAMYWYRQDPGQGLRLIYYSQIVNDFQKGDIAEGYSVSREKKESFPLTVTSAQKNPTAFYLCASSTGVRGNSPLHFGNGTRLTVT.

The gene calls are TRBV5-5 and TRBJ1-2; 7 positions match TRBD1. Germline-derived CDR1 and CDR2 are SGHKS and YYEKEE (reference sequence). The ends lost 5 bases at V and 4 bases at J; junction bases unmatched: 14. This CDR3 region has 16 residues. CDR3 sequence: CASRSQVQGEAYGYTF. DNA of the CDR3: TGTGCCAGCAGATCCCAAGTCCAGGGGGAGGCCTATGGCTACACCTTC.

This chain links TRBV7-3 with TRBJ1-5; 7 positions match TRBD1. Germline V CDR1 and CDR2: SGHTA, FQGTGA. The J segment lost 2 bases and the V segment lost 5 bases, leaving 15 bases of the junction unmatched. The length of the CDR3 is 18 residues. CDR3 DNA: TGTGCCAGCAGCCGCCGACAGGGTCGCCCATATGGCAATCAGCCCCAGCATTTT. Amino acid sequence: CASSRRQGRPYGNQPQHF.

This clone was detected once. CDR3 nucleotides: TGTGCCAGCAGCTTAGCGATACAATACCACGAGCAGTACTTC. Translation: CASSLAIQYHEQYF. The chain combines TRBV11-2 with TRBJ2-7, with D unclear. The CDR3 is 14 residues long. Germline loops: CDR1 SGHAT, CDR2 FQNNGV. The ends were cut back, 1 base at V and 5 bases at J, with 12 bases in the middle.

The rearrangement joins TRBV5-1 to TRBJ2-2, with D unresolved. The CDR3 sequence is 15 residues long. Germline loops: CDR1 SGHRS, CDR2 YFSETQ. The germline V and J ends were trimmed by 0 bases and 1 base, with 7 bases remaining between them. The DNA of the CDR3 is TGCGCCAGCAGCTTGGCGGCAGGGAACACCGGGGAGCTGTTTTTT. Its protein product is CASSLAAGNTGELFF.

CDR3 protein: CASSLSGDRKQAFF. As DNA, the CDR3 is TGTGCCAGCAGTTTATCTGGGGACAGGAAACAAGCTTTCTTT. The chain uses TRBV27 and TRBJ1-1; 8 nucleotides match TRBD1. The V segment lost 0 bases and the J segment 9 bases; nucleotides outside the gene matches: 6. The CDR3 runs to 14 residues. The germline V gene has CDR1 MNHEY and CDR2 SMNVEV (reference sequence).

J is TRBJ1-5 and V is TRBV27, with no clear D. The CDR3 has 15 amino acids. CDR1 is MNHEY and CDR2 is SMNVEV in the germline V gene (reference sequence). The ends were cut back, 3 bases at V and 0 bases at J, with 9 bases in the middle. The CDR3 protein is CASSFSGLSNQPQHF. The CDR3 DNA follows: TGTGCCAGCAGTTTTTCCGGTCTTAGCAATCAGCCCCAGCATTTT.

The chain links TRBV5-1 to TRBJ2-2, with D unclear. Trimming removed 0 bases from V and 2 bases from J, with 8 bases in between. CDR3 length: 15 residues. CDR1 and CDR2 from the germline V gene are SGHRS and YFSETQ. Here the CDR3 reads CASSLGYGNTGELFF. CDR3 nucleotides: TGCGCCAGCAGCTTGGGGTACGGTAACACCGGGGAGCTGTTTTTT.